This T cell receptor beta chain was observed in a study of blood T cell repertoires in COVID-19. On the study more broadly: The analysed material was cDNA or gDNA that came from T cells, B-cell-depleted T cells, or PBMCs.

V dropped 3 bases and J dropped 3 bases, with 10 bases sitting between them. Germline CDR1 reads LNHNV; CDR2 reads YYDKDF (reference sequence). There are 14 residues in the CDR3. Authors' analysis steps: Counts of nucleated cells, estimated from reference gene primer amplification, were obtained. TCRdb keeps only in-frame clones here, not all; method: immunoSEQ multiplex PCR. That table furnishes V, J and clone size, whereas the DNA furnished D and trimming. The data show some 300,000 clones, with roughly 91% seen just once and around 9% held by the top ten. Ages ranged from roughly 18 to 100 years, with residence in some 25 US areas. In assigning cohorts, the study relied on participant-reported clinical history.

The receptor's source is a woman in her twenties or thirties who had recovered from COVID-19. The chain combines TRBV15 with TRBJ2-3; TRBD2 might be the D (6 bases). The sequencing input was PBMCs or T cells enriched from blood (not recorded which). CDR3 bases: TGTGCCACCAGCAGCGGGAGATTTACAGATACGCAGTATTTT. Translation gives CATSSGRFTDTQYF.